These 11 T cell receptor beta chains share one sample of origin, sequenced in a study of CD8 T cells in Susac syndrome. RNA totalling roughly 0.5 to 1 ug underwent reverse transcription with random hexamers. One entry per CDR3 protein, called by TCRdb with MiXCR from the immunoSEQ multiplex PCR reads. The sample includes 69,000 or so distinct CDR3 sequences, approximately 94% of them seen just once. The specimen was CD8+ T cells from PBMCs. The receptors were gathered from a human donor with multiple sclerosis.

V usage is TRBV30 and J usage is TRBJ1-6, with TRBD1 matching over 9 bases. The germline V gene encodes CDR1 GTSNPN and CDR2 SVGIG (reference sequence). This CDR3 has 14 residues. V shed 5 bases, J shed 9 bases, and the junction held 8 bases outside the gene matches. The CDR3 loop reads CAWGTGGVGSPLHF. CDR3 in DNA: TGTGCCTGGGGCACAGGGGGCGTCGGTTCACCCCTCCACTTT. Variable domain in full (rest from reference TRBV30 and TRBJ1-6): SQTIHQWPATLVQPVGSPLSLECTVEGTSNPNLYWYRQAAGRGLQLLFYSVGIGQISSEVPQNLSASRPQDRQFILSSKKLLLSDSGFYLCAWGTGGVGSPLHFGNGTRLTVT.

In its sample, this clonotype was seen once. V gene TRBV9 combines with J gene TRBJ2-7; D call uncertain. The CDR3 totals 14 residues. V lost 0 bases, J lost 2 bases, and 9 bases lay in between. Per the germline V gene, CDR1 is SGDLS and CDR2 is YYNGEE. CDR3 DNA: TGTGCCAGCAGCGTAGCGGCAGGACCCTACGAGCAGTACTTC. Its translation: CASSVAAGPYEQYF.

The V gene is TRBV7-9, the J gene TRBJ2-5; D gene uncertain. There are 15 residues in the CDR3. The V gene's germline CDR1 is SEHNR and CDR2 FQNEAQ (reference sequence). V gave up 2 bases and J gave up 1 base, with 11 bases separating them. The CDR3 reads CASSLRTHSQETQYF. The CDR3 DNA reads TGTGCCAGCAGCTTAAGGACCCATTCCCAAGAGACCCAGTACTTC.

The chain is built from TRBV13 and TRBJ2-1, with a weak D call TRBD1 (6 bases). Germline lookup yields CDR1 PRHDT and CDR2 FYEKMQ (reference sequence). V dropped 6 bases and J dropped 7 bases, with 10 bases sitting between them. The CDR3 totals 12 residues. CDR3 DNA sequence: TGTGCCAGCAGTATCAGGGGTAATGAGCAGTTCTTC. It translates to CASSIRGNEQFF.

V usage is TRBV12-3 or TRBV12-4 and J usage is TRBJ1-6, with 9 bases matching TRBD1. V gave up 2 bases and J gave up 10 bases; unmatched junction bases: 9. The CDR3 spans 16 residues. CDR3 sequence reads: CASSLSPGQGRSPLHF. The CDR3, as DNA: TGTGCCAGCAGTTTAAGCCCGGGACAGGGAAGGTCACCCCTCCACTTT.

As for this clonotype: The junction and the germline gene differ at one end; a read error may be behind it. The rearrangement joins TRBV7-9 to TRBJ2-7; 8 nucleotides align to TRBD2. CDR3 length equals 14 residues. Germline-derived CDR1 and CDR2 are SEHNR and FQNEAQ (reference sequence). The CDR3 loop is CASSPWTSSDEQYF. DNA of the CDR3: TGTGCCAGCAGCCCTTGGACTAGCTCCGACGAGCAGTACTTC. Based on the CDR3 plus reference TRBV7-9 and TRBJ2-7, the full variable domain is DTGVSQNPRHKITKRGQNVTFRCDPISEHNRLYWYRQTLGQGPEFLTYFQNEAQLEKSRLLSDRFSAERPKGSFSTLEIQRTEQGDSAMYLCASSPWTSSDEQYFGPGTRLTVT.

The J gene is TRBJ2-5, the V gene TRBV13; D gene unclear. Germline V gene sequence: CDR1 PRHDT, CDR2 FYEKMQ (reference sequence). The CDR3 length is 14 residues. V was pared by 1 base and J by 3 bases, with 9 bases between. The CDR3: CASSLAMGEETQYF. CDR3 sequence (DNA): TGTGCCAGCAGCTTAGCGATGGGTGAAGAGACCCAGTACTTC.

The chain employs TRBV7-9 and TRBJ2-3; no reliable D call. V dropped 2 bases and J dropped 8 bases, with 17 bases sitting between them. In germline, CDR1 is SEHNR, CDR2 FQNEAQ (reference sequence). The CDR3 is made up of 15 amino acids. CDR3 protein: CASSLLERSYPTQYF. The CDR3 DNA reads TGTGCCAGCAGCTTATTGGAACGAAGCTACCCTACGCAGTATTTT.

This clonotype was recorded only once. The chain recombines TRBV29-1 with TRBJ2-1; TRBD2 aligns across 12 bases. This CDR3 region has 14 residues. V was clipped by 2 bases and J by 8 bases; unmatched bases: 4. Germline-derived CDR1 and CDR2 are SQVTM and ANQGSEA. The CDR3 region has the DNA TGCAGCGTTGAATCTAGCGGGAGGGGGTATGAGCAGTTCTTC. This translates into CSVESSGRGYEQFF.

V usage is TRBV7-9 and J usage is TRBJ2-3; the D gene could be TRBD1 or TRBD2 (5 bases each). CDR1 is SEHNR and CDR2 is FQNEAQ in the germline V gene (reference sequence). Trimming stripped 5 bases from V and 1 base from J, with 13 bases between. CDR3 length: 15 residues. The CDR3 bases are TGTGCCAGCAGCCATAGTGGGGGACGCACAGATACGCAGTATTTT. Encoded protein: CASSHSGGRTDTQYF. The full variable domain, its missing parts supplied by reference TRBV7-9 and TRBJ2-3, is DTGVSQNPRHKITKRGQNVTFRCDPISEHNRLYWYRQTLGQGPEFLTYFQNEAQLEKSRLLSDRFSAERPKGSFSTLEIQRTEQGDSAMYLCASSHSGGRTDTQYFGPGTRLTVL.

The genes are TRBV28 and TRBJ2-1, with a possible D match to TRBD1 (6 bases). The germline V gene encodes CDR1 MDHEN and CDR2 SYDVKM. Trimming pared 4 bases from V and 1 base from J, leaving 17 bases between. This CDR3 contains 17 residues. CDR3 amino acids: CASSSALGTPSYNEQFF. CDR3 bases: TGTGCCAGCAGTTCCGCCCTCGGGACACCATCCTACAATGAGCAGTTCTTC.